The present T cell receptor beta chain was sequenced within a study of beta chain features in type 1 diabetes. Study details: Examined across all samples were around 110 million sorted cells. Regarding the study as a whole: Among type 1 diabetes patients, VDJ junctions had fewer insertions and more deletions. Amplification by PCR could prefer shorter templates, with the same effect in patients and controls.

Points on this clone: Its antigen remains unidentified.

Isolated RNA was reverse transcribed in full, so expressed TCRB transcripts were sequenced. Deep immunoSEQ sequencing covered naive, central memory and regulatory T cell samples. Assay: immunoSEQ multiplex PCR; the TCRdb copy retains only in-frame clones and omits some. The table shows around 150,000 clones, with 6.9% occurring only once. This sequence originates from a woman aged 25 to 39 in good health. Specimen: central memory CD4+ T cells from blood.

The DNA for the CDR3 is TGTGCCAGCAGTTTTATTCTTAGCAAAAGCTACGAGCAGTACTTC. Amino acids: CASSFILSKSYEQYF. V gene TRBV28 combines with J gene TRBJ2-7, with D unresolved. The CDR3 consists of 15 residues. CDR1 MDHEN and CDR2 SYDVKM come from the germline V gene. V was shortened by 3 bases and J by 3 bases, with 15 bases between the two germline ends.